The present entry profiles one T cell receptor (beta chain) with its context. Its antigen is not known. Assay used: immunoSEQ multiplex PCR; TCRdb lists only in-frame clones, some missing. The repertoire holds about 600,000 clones, with about 95% as singletons. This specimen comes from a study of shared clonotypes between healthy human individuals. For the study at large: The plates for each donor numbered three CD4 naive, three CD4 memory, two CD8 naive and one CD8 memory.

It was CD45RO-negative cells, positively selected for CCR7, that made up naive CD8 cells, with terminally differentiated effector memory CD45RA+ cells excluded. General study results and limits: A reduction in generation probabilities was seen for non-shared clonotypes relative to those shared by all four donors. Naive CD4 clonotype sharing across several donors was about 5.3%. Among donors, the sharing of clonotypes was expected to be influenced by sequencing depth.

The sample comprised naive CD8+ T cells sorted from blood. The clonotype was recovered from a woman younger than 45 in good health.

The CDR3 coding sequence is TGTGCCAGCAGCCAAGGAGACTTAAACACTGAAGCTTTCTTT. It encodes CASSQGDLNTEAFF. This chain links TRBV4-2 with TRBJ1-1; unclear D gene. V lost 1 base, J lost 2 bases, and 8 bases lay in between. The CDR3 is 14 residues long. Germline loops: CDR1 LGHNA, CDR2 YNFKEQ.